The TCR beta chain under discussion was sequenced for a study of cytomegalovirus exposure and HLA in healthy donors. Vbeta (60) and Jbeta (13) primers were used in the PCR. In the authors' methods: As a later analysis found, there were around 86 million unique TCR beta chains, of which some 9.9 million were shared. The assay was immunoSEQ multiplex PCR, and TCRdb's table has in-frame clones only and misses some. V, J and clone size reflect that table, while D and trimming were determined from the DNA. Of about 150,000 clones in the sample, 73% are singletons; the top ten hold 1.5% to 2%. The CDR3 spans 13 residues. Germline loops: CDR1 MDHEN, CDR2 SYDVKM. V lost 0 bases, J lost 6 bases, and 6 bases lay in between. Whole-study results and caveats: In a later analysis, a genetic analysis reported fewer productive-TCR N-insertions in an Asian-associated ancestry cluster than the cohort average. A later analysis found most CMV-associated TCR beta chains apparently HLA-restricted.

Comments on this clone: Its antigen is not identified.

The chain carries TRBV28 and TRBJ1-5; D is perhaps TRBD1 (5 bases). This receptor was obtained from a woman between 18 and 30 years old in good health and CMV-seronegative. Sequencing was performed on PBMCs. CDR3 region: CASSLWGRQPQHF. In DNA, the CDR3 is TGTGCCAGCAGTTTATGGGGGCGTCAGCCCCAGCATTTT.